Shown below are 15 T cell receptor beta chains from a single sample sequenced in a study of preoperative IRX-2 immunotherapy in early breast cancer (dated by TCRdb to between 2017 and 2020). Read against the paper, the sample's treatment or condition label means: preoperative locoregional IRX-2 cytokine immunotherapy. The library came from the immunoSEQ multiplex PCR assay. TCRdb obtained this table from immuneACCESS and retained in-frame rearrangements with V and J assigned. These tables miss some clones; where compared with another copy, unresolved V genes account for less than half of the shortfall, and the remainder is unexplained. A total of 10,000 to 15,000 clones appear in this sample, roughly 93% of them only once. The ten largest clonotypes hold approximately 29% of the sample. The sample was collected from a patient treated with IRX-2 immunotherapy. These receptors all stem from a human donor with breast cancer.

The J gene is TRBJ2-5, the V gene TRBV28, with 8 bases lining up with TRBD1. This CDR3 region has 16 residues. Germline-derived CDR1 and CDR2 are MDHEN and SYDVKM. V trimming: 6 bases; J trimming: 4 bases; junction bases outside the gene matches: 13. The CDR3 loop is CASSPRRQGYSETQYF. The CDR3 DNA follows: TGTGCCAGCAGCCCTAGAAGACAGGGGTACTCAGAGACCCAGTACTTC.

V gene TRBV2 combines with J gene TRBJ1-5; TRBD1 might be the D (6 bases). This CDR3 comprises 13 residues. CDR1 is SNHLY, CDR2 FYNNEI, per germline. V lost 7 bases and J lost 4, with 11 bases in between. CDR3 amino acids: CASTLQGNQPQHF. The CDR3 region has the DNA TGTGCCAGCACTCTACAGGGTAATCAGCCCCAGCATTTT.

J is TRBJ1-5 and V is TRBV7-8, with D perhaps TRBD1 (6 bases). Germline lookup yields CDR1 SGHVS and CDR2 FQNEAQ. The CDR3 runs 15 residues. The V gene lost 5 bases and the J gene lost 6 bases, with 17 bases spanning the gap. The CDR3 protein is CASSPQSGDSQPQHF. CDR3 sequence (DNA): TGTGCCAGCAGCCCCCAGTCAGGGGATAGTCAGCCCCAGCATTTT.

This clone was seen only a few times. The rearrangement links TRBV7-9 to TRBJ1-2; no definite D call. Trimming took 2 bases from V and 4 from J, leaving 11 bases between them. Per germline, CDR1 SEHNR and CDR2 FQNEAQ (reference sequence). There are 14 residues in the CDR3. The CDR3 sequence is CASSLSRLGYGYTF. The CDR3, as DNA: TGTGCCAGCAGCTTAAGTCGTTTAGGCTATGGCTACACCTTC.

This clone showed up just once. The V gene is TRBV5-1, the J gene TRBJ2-2; D is possibly TRBD1 (6 bases). V was clipped by 5 bases and J by 2 bases, with 16 bases between them. Per germline, CDR1 SGHRS and CDR2 YFSETQ. CDR3 length: 16 amino acids. CDR3 loop: CASRRTGTPNTGELFF. CDR3 bases: TGCGCCAGCAGGCGGACCGGGACACCTAACACCGGGGAGCTGTTTTTT.

The chain links TRBV28 to TRBJ1-1; 7 positions agree with TRBD1. The germline gives CDR1 MDHEN, CDR2 SYDVKM. The CDR3 covers 16 residues. Trimming took 7 bases from V and 3 from J; bases not matched to a gene: 14. The CDR3 sequence: CASISSRGGFDTEAFF. For the CDR3, the DNA is TGTGCCAGCATATCCAGCAGGGGGGGCTTCGACACTGAAGCTTTCTTT.

V and J are TRBV30 and TRBJ2-5; TRBD2 agrees at 7 bases. With 2 bases clipped from V and 7 bases from J, the junction kept 16 bases outside the gene matches. CDR1 and CDR2 (germline): GTSNPN, SVGIG (reference sequence). The length of the CDR3 is 16 residues. For the CDR3, the DNA is TGTGCCTGGAGTCCACTGACAGCGGGACCATGGGTGACCCAGTACTTC. It yields the protein CAWSPLTAGPWVTQYF.

The chain recombines TRBV9 with TRBJ2-5; 9 bases are a match to TRBD1. The CDR3 is 16 amino acids. Germline CDR1 reads SGDLS; CDR2 reads YYNGEE. V lost 4 bases to trimming and J lost 1 base; unmatched junction nucleotides: 8. Here the CDR3 DNA reads TGTGCCAGCAGCACCTCGACAGGGGGTGGCCAAGAGACCCAGTACTTC. Its translation: CASSTSTGGGQETQYF.

V usage is TRBV7-2 and J usage is TRBJ2-7, with D unresolved. V was clipped by 0 bases and J by 0 bases, with 6 bases between them. The CDR3 runs to 14 residues. CDR1 is SGHTA, CDR2 FQGNSA, per germline. The CDR3 DNA sequence: TGTGCCAGCAGCTTAGCCCACAGCTCCTACGAGCAGTACTTC. Its protein product is CASSLAHSSYEQYF.

This clone was recorded only once. The CDR3 coding sequence is TGTGCCAGCAGTTACCCCCCGGGGTACGAGCAGTACTTC. This sequence encodes CASSYPPGYEQYF. This rearrangement joins TRBV6-6 to TRBJ2-7, with D perhaps TRBD2 (5 bases). The CDR3 has 13 amino acids. Trimming stripped 2 bases from V and 4 bases from J, with 9 bases between. Germline V gene data show CDR1 as MNHNY and CDR2 as SVGAGI (reference sequence).

J is TRBJ1-2 and V is TRBV6-5; maybe TRBD1 (6 bases). V was shortened by 6 bases and J by 0 bases, with 11 bases between the two germline ends. Germline assignment: CDR1 MNHEY and CDR2 SVGAGI. The CDR3 sequence is 14 residues long. In DNA, the CDR3 is TGTGCCAGCAGGATGGGGGGCACTAACTATGGCTACACCTTC. Protein product: CASRMGGTNYGYTF.

This sequence joins TRBV7-2 and TRBJ2-4; D might be TRBD1 or TRBD2, each matching 5 bases. CDR1 SGHTA and CDR2 FQGNSA come from the germline V gene. Trimming shortened V by 2 bases and J by 8 bases, and 10 bases separated the two germline ends. The CDR3 loop spans 13 amino acids. The CDR3 sequence is CASSLRRGDIQYF. CDR3 nucleotides: TGTGCCAGCAGCTTACGTCGAGGGGACATTCAGTACTTC.

This sequence joins TRBV4-1 and TRBJ1-4; D unresolved. The CDR3 loop spans 17 amino acids. CDR1 and CDR2 (germline): MGHRA, YSYEKL. Trimming removed 5 bases at V and 3 bases at J, with 19 bases between. The CDR3 loop is CASSNGRPIRANEKLFF. Here the CDR3 DNA reads TGCGCCAGCAGCAATGGGAGGCCAATTCGGGCTAATGAAAAACTGTTTTTT.

This clone is judged medium-sized (0.01 to 0.1%). The CDR3 here is CASSLAWNSEAFF. The CDR3 nucleotides read TGTGCCAGCAGCTTAGCATGGAATTCTGAAGCTTTCTTT. This sequence joins TRBV7-8 and TRBJ1-1; D unresolved. Germline V gene sequence: CDR1 SGHVS, CDR2 FQNEAQ. The V and J ends lost 0 bases and 6 bases respectively, with 8 bases between them. The CDR3 totals 13 residues.

This clone has just one count. CDR3 loop: CASALSGFGNTIYF. Here the CDR3 DNA reads TGTGCCAGCGCCCTCTCCGGGTTTGGAAACACCATATATTTT. The chain links TRBV6-5 to TRBJ1-3; D gene ambiguous. The germline V gene has CDR1 MNHEY and CDR2 SVGAGI. The V gene lost 8 bases and the J gene lost 3 bases, with 14 bases spanning the gap. This CDR3 has 14 amino acids.